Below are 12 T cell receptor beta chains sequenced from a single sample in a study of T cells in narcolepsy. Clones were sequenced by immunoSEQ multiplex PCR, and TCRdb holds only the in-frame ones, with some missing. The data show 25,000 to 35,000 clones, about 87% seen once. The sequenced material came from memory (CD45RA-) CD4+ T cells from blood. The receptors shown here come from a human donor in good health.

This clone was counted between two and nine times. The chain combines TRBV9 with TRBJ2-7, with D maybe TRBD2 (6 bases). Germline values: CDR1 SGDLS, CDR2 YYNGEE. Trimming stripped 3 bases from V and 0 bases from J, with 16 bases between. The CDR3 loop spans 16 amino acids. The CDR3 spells CASSASGLPNSYEQYF. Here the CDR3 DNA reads TGTGCCAGCAGCGCGTCCGGACTACCCAACTCCTACGAGCAGTACTTC.

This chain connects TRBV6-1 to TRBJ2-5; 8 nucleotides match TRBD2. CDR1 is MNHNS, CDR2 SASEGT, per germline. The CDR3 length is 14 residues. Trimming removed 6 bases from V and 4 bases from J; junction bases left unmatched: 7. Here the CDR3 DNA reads TGTGCCAGCAGAATCGGGAGGGGAGCAGAGACCCAGTACTTC. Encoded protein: CASRIGRGAETQYF.

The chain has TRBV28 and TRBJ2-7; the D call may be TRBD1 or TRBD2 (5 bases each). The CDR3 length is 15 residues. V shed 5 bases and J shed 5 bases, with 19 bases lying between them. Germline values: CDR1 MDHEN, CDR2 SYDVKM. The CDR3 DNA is TGTGCCAGCAGTCTACCCGGGACCAATCCCCACGAGCAGTACTTC. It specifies CASSLPGTNPHEQYF. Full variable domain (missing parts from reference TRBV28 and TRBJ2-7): DVKVTQSSRYLVKRTGEKVFLECVQDMDHENMFWYRQDPGLGLRLIYFSYDVKMKEKGDIPEGYSVSREKKERFSLILESASTNQTSMYLCASSLPGTNPHEQYFGPGTRLTVT.

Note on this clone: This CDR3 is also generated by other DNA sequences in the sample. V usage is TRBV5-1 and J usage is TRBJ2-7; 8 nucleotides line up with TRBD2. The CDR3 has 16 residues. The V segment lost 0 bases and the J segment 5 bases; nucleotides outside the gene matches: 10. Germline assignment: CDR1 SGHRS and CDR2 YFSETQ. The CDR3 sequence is CASSLVLGYGGDEQYF. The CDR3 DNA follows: TGCGCCAGCAGCTTGGTGTTGGGGTACGGGGGGGACGAGCAGTACTTC. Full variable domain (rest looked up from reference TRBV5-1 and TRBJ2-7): KAGVTQTPRYLIKTRGQQVTLSCSPISGHRSVSWYQQTPGQGLQFLFEYFSETQRNKGNFPGRFSGRQFSNSRSEMNVSTLELGDSALYLCASSLVLGYGGDEQYFGPGTRLTVT.

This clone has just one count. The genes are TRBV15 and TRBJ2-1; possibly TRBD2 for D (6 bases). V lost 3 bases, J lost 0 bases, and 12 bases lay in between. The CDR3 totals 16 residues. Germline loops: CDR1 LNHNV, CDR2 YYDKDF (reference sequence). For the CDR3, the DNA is TGTGCCACCAGCAGGCCCGGGAGAGGCTCCTACAATGAGCAGTTCTTC. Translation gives CATSRPGRGSYNEQFF.

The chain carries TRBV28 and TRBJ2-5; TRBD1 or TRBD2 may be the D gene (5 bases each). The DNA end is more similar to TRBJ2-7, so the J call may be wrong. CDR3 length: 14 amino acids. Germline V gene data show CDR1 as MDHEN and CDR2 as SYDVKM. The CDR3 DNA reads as TGTGCCAGCAGGTCCCCGGGACCTTACTACGAGCAGTACTTC. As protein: CASRSPGPYYEQYF.

This CDR3 is CASMRQLSYNEQFF. CDR3 nucleotide sequence: TGTGCCAGCATGCGGCAGTTATCCTACAATGAGCAGTTCTTC. The rearrangement joins TRBV6-6 to TRBJ2-1; D uncertain. The germline V gene has CDR1 MNHNY and CDR2 SVGAGI (reference sequence). The CDR3 covers 14 residues. The ends were cut back, 7 bases at V and 1 base at J, with 11 bases in the middle.

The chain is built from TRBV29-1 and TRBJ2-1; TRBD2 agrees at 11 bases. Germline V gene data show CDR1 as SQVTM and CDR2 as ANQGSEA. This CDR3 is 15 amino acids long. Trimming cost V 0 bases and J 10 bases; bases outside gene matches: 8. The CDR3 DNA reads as TGCAGCGTTGAAGAAGGGGGGACTAGCGGAGGGGAGCAGTTCTTC. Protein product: CSVEEGGTSGGEQFF.

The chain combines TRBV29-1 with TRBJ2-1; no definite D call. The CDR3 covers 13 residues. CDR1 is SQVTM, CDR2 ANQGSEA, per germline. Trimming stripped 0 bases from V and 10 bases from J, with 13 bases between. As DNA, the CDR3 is TGCAGCGTTGAAGAGCACGGCCTGGGGGAGCAGTTCTTC. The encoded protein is CSVEEHGLGEQFF.

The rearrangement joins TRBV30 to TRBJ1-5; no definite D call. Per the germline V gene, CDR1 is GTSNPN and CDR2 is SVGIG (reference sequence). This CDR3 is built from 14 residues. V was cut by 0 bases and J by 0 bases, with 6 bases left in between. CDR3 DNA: TGTGCCTGGAGTGTTTACACTAGCAATCAGCCCCAGCATTTT. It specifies CAWSVYTSNQPQHF.

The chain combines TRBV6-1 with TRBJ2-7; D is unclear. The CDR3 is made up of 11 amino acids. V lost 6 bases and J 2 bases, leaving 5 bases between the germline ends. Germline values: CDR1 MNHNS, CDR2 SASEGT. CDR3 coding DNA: TGTGCCAGCAGCAAAACCTACGAGCAGTACTTC. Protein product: CASSKTYEQYF.

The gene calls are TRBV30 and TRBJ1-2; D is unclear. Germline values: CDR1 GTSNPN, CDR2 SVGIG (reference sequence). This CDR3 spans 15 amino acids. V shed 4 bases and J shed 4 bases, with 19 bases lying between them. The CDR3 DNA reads TGTGCCTGGACCAAAGGTGGCACGGCTGTCTATGGCTACACCTTC. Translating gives CAWTKGGTAVYGYTF.